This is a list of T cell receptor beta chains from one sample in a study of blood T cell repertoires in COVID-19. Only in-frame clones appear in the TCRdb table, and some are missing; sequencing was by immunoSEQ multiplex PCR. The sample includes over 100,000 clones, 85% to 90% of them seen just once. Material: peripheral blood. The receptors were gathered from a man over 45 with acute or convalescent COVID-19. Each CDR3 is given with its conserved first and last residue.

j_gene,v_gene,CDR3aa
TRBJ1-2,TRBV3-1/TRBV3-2,CASSQGQTSYGYTF
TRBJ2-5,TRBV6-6,CASSNLVFQAQETQYF
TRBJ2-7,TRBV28,CASSYSGRPPYEQYF
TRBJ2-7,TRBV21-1,CASLTGETYEQYF
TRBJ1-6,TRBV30,CAWRAGGGWNSPLHF
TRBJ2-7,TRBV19,CASSIAGTGGLYEQYF
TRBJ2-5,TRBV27,CASRPTRVQETQYF
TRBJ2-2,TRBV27,CASSSRKGTSGMNTGELFF
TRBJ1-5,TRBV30,CAWSRENYSNQPQHF
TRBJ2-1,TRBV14,CASSQYRVYNEQFF
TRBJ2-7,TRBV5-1,CASSLRGWEQYF
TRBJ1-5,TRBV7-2,CASSSQGGLNQPQHF
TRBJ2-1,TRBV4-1,CASSQDPSGYYNEQFF
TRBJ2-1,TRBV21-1,CASSKMREASYNEQFF
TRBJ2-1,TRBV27,CASSLAGGPRWGNEQFF
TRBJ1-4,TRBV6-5,CAAGAGAREKLFF
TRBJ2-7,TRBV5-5,CASSPTGLREYEQYF
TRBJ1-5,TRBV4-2,CASSQEWPPRNQPQHF
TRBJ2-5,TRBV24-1,CATSSVGTGYQETQYF
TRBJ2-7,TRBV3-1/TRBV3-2,CASSHVASGKVFSYEQYF
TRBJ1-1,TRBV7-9,CASSSSLSIPRGDAEAFF
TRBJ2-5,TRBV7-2,CASSGGQRETQYF
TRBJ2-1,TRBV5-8,CARSRPSGLYNEQFF
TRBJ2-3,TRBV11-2,CASSTGTSVTDTQYF
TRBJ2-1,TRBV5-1,CASSLAGTGGYNEQFF
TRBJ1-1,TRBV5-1,CASSSGQGHTEAFF